What follows are 3 T cell receptor beta chains derived from one specimen sequenced in a study of cytomegalovirus exposure and HLA in healthy donors. The PCR contained 60 Vbeta and 13 Jbeta primers. Assay used: immunoSEQ multiplex PCR; TCRdb lists only in-frame clones, some missing. The sample shows about 46,000 clones, and roughly 0.99% sits with its ten largest clones. Sequenced sample: PBMCs. All receptors come from a middle-aged woman in good health and CMV-seronegative.

The CDR3 reads CASSPGTSGPSYEQYF. The CDR3 nucleotides read TGTGCCAGCAGCCCCGGGACTAGCGGACCCTCCTACGAGCAGTACTTC. The chain has TRBV5-4 and TRBJ2-7; 11 nucleotides line up with TRBD2. This CDR3 comprises 16 residues. Trimming at V came to 4 bases and at J to 0 bases, leaving 6 bases not matched to a gene. Germline lookup yields CDR1 SGHNT and CDR2 YYREEE (reference sequence).

The V gene is TRBV2, the J gene TRBJ2-5, with a possible D match to TRBD1 (8 bases). Trimming shortened V by 4 bases and J by 3 bases, and 18 bases separated the two germline ends. CDR3 size: 16 residues. Germline lookup yields CDR1 SNHLY and CDR2 FYNNEI. The CDR3 nucleotides read TGTGCCAGCAGTGGCGACAGGGGAGGGAGCAAAGAGACCCAGTACTTC. Its protein is CASSGDRGGSKETQYF.

This chain links TRBV18 with TRBJ1-2; possibly TRBD1 for D (5 bases). Looked up from germline, CDR1 is KGHSH and CDR2 is LQKENI. V lost 3 bases and J lost 4, with 9 bases in between. The CDR3 consists of 13 residues. CDR3 coding DNA: TGTGCCAGCTCACCGGGGCAGATCTATGGCTACACCTTC. This gives the protein CASSPGQIYGYTF. Based on the CDR3 plus reference TRBV18 and TRBJ1-2, the full variable domain is NAGVMQNPRHLVRRRGQEARLRCSPMKGHSHVYWYRQLPEEGLKFMVYLQKENIIDESGMPKERFSAEFPKEGPSILRIQQVVRGDSAAYFCASSPGQIYGYTFGSGTRLTVV.